The clone carrying this T cell receptor (beta chain) has more than one count but fewer than ten. The antigen remains undetermined. This specimen comes from a study of identical twins. Study results and caveats: Researchers caution that invariant MAIT and iNKT cells could partly confound zero-insertion analyses. Where beta out-of-frame sequences were concerned, excess twin sharing was weaker.

TCRdb re-analysed the 5' RACE reads in MiXCR, keeping a single row per CDR3 protein. Of 1.5 million to 2 million distinct CDR3 sequences listed, under 35% are singletons. This sequence was found in a newborn girl in good health. Material for sequencing was cord blood.

The CDR3 region is CASSPVGSGSYEQYF. DNA for the CDR3: TGTGCCAGCAGTCCAGTTGGTAGCGGGAGCTACGAGCAGTACTTC. The chain combines TRBV28 with TRBJ2-4, with 9 bases fitting TRBD2. The DNA end is a closer match to TRBJ2-7, so the J assignment may be wrong. The CDR3 sequence is 15 residues long. Germline V gives CDR1 MDHEN, CDR2 SYDVKM.